The present T cell receptor beta chain was sequenced within a study of CD8 T cells in ankylosing spondylitis (dated by TCRdb to 2015 to 2018). About the investigation overall: The study set out to find disease-linked TCR variants by profiling T cell receptor beta repertoires in ankylosing spondylitis patients and healthy donors. In total, the full study cohort was made up of 108 healthy donors and approximately 24 ankylosing spondylitis patients. Peripheral blood was sampled, and synovial fluid was additionally collected from ankylosing spondylitis patients. Overall study outcomes, separate from this receptor: A TCR beta motif made up of under ten highly homologous amino acid variants appeared to be characteristic of blood from ankylosing spondylitis patients. Some motif variants were previously reported in synovial fluid and blood of reactive arthritis patients, suggesting common disease-initiation mechanisms. The disease-linked clones had a CD8+ phenotype and were found at relatively low frequencies in peripheral blood. Significant enrichment of the disease-linked clones was reported in matched synovial fluid samples from ankylosing spondylitis patients.

The reads were generated on an Illumina HiSeq 2500. TCR beta libraries were prepared by quantitative 5'-RACE with molecular barcodes. The authors processed their data as follows. To identify disease-linked TCR variants, a new computational method was used, one built on a probabilistic model of VDJ rearrangement. TCRdb passed the public sequencing reads through fastp at Q25 and MiXCR, retaining productive beta sequences. One record per CDR3 amino acid sequence lists the most common genes and DNA. TCRdb assigned the V and J calls; the authors' analysis was not used. This sample lists some 340,000 distinct CDR3 sequences; over 12% were detected once. 0.85% to 1.4% of the sample is in the top ten clones. With regard to this clonotype: No antigen is known for it. Base qualities were left out, and no much larger clone turns up one base away.

V lost 4 bases and J lost 0 bases; the stretch between them is 13 bases long. The CDR1 and CDR2 encoded by the germline V gene (reference sequence) are MNHEY and SMNVEV. The CDR3 numbers 17 residues from cysteine through phenylalanine. The sequence is cut down to CDR3 DNA, 51 bases in frame from base 1. The sequence derives from a male donor with ankylosing spondylitis or in good health (not recorded which). Sequencing used blood, either unsorted or a sorted T cell fraction (not recorded which). The chain was built from TRBV27 and TRBJ2-6; the best D guess is TRBD1, with 5 bases matching. The DNA sequence is TGTGCCAGCAGTTCAGTGCAGGGCCTCTCTGGGGCCAACGTCCTGACTTTC. Its protein is CASSSVQGLSGANVLTF.